The T cell receptor (beta chain) under discussion was sequenced for a study of blood T cell repertoires in COVID-19. Study-wide context: From the United States, Italy and Spain came samples of acute and convalescent COVID-19. Sources were T cells, B-cell-depleted T cells, or PBMCs; the material itself was cDNA or gDNA.

Sequencing was performed with immunoSEQ multiplex PCR; in TCRdb, only in-frame clones are kept and a portion is missing. The sample has more than 95,000 clones, 75% to 90% seen once. Enrollment of patients from Seattle took place during active infection, with longitudinal follow-up. The CDR3 is made up of 15 amino acids. J gave up 8 bases and V 8 bases, and 10 bases lay outside the gene matches. The germline CDR1 and CDR2 sequences are SNHLY and FYNNEI. The sequenced sample consisted of peripheral blood. The TCR comes from a woman older than 75 with COVID-19, enrolled during active disease. The rearrangement uses TRBV2 and TRBJ2-4, with 12 bases lining up with TRBD1. DNA of the CDR3: TGTGCCAGCCTGGAATGGGACAGGGGGCGGGACATTCAGTACTTC. Protein product: CASLEWDRGRDIQYF.